This T cell receptor beta chain was retrieved from a study of vaccination and CD4 T cells after COVID-19. Overall study: Collection of post-vaccine samples followed dose two by a median around 72 days, spanning a range of 14 to 241. Study observations and caveats: 304 of 307 vaccine-specific clones from convalescent patients were spike mono-reactive. Among convalescent patients, a median 86.3% of reactive clones emerged only after vaccination.

In regard to this clonotype: What it recognizes is unknown.

The Oncomine TCR Beta short-read assay sequenced DNA from cultured CD4+ T cells. TCRdb itself ran the PCR reads through MiXCR, one entry per CDR3 protein. There are 15,000 to 20,000 distinct CDR3 sequences in the sample; 50% to 75% occur only once, and around a tenth lies in the top ten. Treatment: approximately 10-day PBMC culture with coronavirus spike peptide pools or control peptides (ViraFEST assay). The CDR3 loop spans 13 amino acids. V lost 7 bases and J 2 bases, leaving 10 bases between the germline ends. Germline CDR1 reads SGHAT; CDR2 reads FQNNGV. This rearrangement joins TRBV11-2 to TRBJ2-3; TRBD1 is a possible D gene (5 bases). The specimen was CD4+ T cells from blood, cultured in vitro. The clonotype was recovered from a human donor who had recovered from COVID-19. The CDR3 protein is CASNKGSTDTQYF. In DNA form, the CDR3 reads TGTGCCAGCAATAAGGGGTCCACAGATACGCAGTATTTT.